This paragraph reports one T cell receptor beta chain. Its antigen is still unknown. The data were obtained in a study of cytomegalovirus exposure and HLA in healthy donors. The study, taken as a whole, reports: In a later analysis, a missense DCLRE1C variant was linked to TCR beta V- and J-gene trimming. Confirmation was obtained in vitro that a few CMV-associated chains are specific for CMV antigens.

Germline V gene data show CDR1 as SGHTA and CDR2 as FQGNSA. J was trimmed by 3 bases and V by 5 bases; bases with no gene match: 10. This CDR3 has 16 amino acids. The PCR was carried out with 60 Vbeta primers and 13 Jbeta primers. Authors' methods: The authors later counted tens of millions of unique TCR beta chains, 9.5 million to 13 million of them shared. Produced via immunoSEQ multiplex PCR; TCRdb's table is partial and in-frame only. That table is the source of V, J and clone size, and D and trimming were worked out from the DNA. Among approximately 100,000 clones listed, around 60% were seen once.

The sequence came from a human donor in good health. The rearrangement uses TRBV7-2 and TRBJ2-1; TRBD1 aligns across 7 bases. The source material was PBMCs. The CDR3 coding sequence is TGTGCCAGCAGCCCACAGGACAGGACATACTACAATGAGCAGTTCTTC. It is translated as CASSPQDRTYYNEQFF. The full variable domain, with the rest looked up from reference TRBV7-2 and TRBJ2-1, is GAGVSQSPSNKVTEKGKDVELRCDPISGHTALYWYRQSLGQGLEFLIYFQGNSAPDKSGLPSDRFSAERTGGSVSTLTIQRTQQEDSAVYLCASSPQDRTYYNEQFFGPGTRLTVL.